This TCR beta chain was retrieved from a study of T cells in Graves' hyperthyroidism and ophthalmopathy. Across the whole study: Staff took peripheral blood when the initial diagnosis was made, before any treatment began. Points from the study as a whole: Clonotypes that were expanded in thyroid above 0.001 mostly appeared in blood too.

Clinical symptoms, serum thyroxine and TRAb, thyroid ultrasound and orbital computed tomography together formed the diagnostic basis. Fresh peripheral blood, 8 to 10 ml, was the source of the PBMCs. Researchers took RNA transcripts and amplified the TCR beta CDR3 regions from them. TCR CDR3 underwent first-round RT-PCR with the HTBI primer set. One entry per CDR3 protein, called by TCRdb with MiXCR from the multiplex PCR reads. The table lists around 600,000 distinct CDR3 sequences, about 14% of them singletons, with around 13% in the top ten. A remark on this clonotype: Its antigen remains unidentified.

V lost 7 bases and J lost 8; bases outside the gene matches: 16. Germline V gene sequence: CDR1 LNHDA, CDR2 SQIVND (reference sequence). The CDR3 extends over 16 amino acids. The origin of this receptor is a woman aged 50 to 60 with Graves' ophthalmopathy. The gene calls are TRBV19 and TRBJ2-1, with TRBD2 matching 8 bases. Sequences were obtained from blood. CDR3 nucleotide sequence: TGTGCCAGTACCCCGGAGGCCAGCGGGAGTTTCGATGAGCAGTTCTTC. It translates to CASTPEASGSFDEQFF. Full variable domain (missing parts from reference TRBV19 and TRBJ2-1): DGGITQSPKYLFRKEGQNVTLSCEQNLNHDAMYWYRQDPGQGLRLIYYSQIVNDFQKGDIAEGYSVSREKKESFPLTVTSAQKNPTAFYLCASTPEASGSFDEQFFGPGTRLTVL.